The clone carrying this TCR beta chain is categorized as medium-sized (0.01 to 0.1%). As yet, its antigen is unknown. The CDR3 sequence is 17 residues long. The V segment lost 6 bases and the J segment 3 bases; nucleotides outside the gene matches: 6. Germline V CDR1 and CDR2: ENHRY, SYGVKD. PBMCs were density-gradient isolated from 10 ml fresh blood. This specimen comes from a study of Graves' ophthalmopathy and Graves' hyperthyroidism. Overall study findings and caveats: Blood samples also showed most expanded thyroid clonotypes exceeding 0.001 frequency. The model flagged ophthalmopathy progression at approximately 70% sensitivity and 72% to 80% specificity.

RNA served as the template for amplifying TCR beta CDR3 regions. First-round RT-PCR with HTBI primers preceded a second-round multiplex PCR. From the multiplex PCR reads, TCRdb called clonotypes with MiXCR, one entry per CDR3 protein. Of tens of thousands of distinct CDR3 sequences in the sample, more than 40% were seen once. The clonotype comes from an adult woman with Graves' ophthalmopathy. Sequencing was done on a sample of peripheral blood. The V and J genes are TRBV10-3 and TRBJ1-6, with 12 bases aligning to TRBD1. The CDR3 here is CAIRGQGADFYNSPLHF. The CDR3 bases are TGTGCCATCAGGGGACAGGGGGCTGACTTCTATAATTCACCCCTCCACTTT.